The 24 T cell receptor beta chains presented below share a single source sample, sequenced in a study of cytomegalovirus exposure and HLA in healthy donors. The primer mix had 60 Vbeta and 13 Jbeta primers. Assay used: immunoSEQ multiplex PCR; TCRdb lists only in-frame clones, some missing. Of about 120,000 clones listed, approximately 80% are singletons. Specimen: PBMCs. All receptors derive from a female donor in good health and CMV-seropositive.

The chain is built from TRBV6-6 and TRBJ2-7; 8 nucleotides agree with TRBD1. In germline, CDR1 is MNHNY, CDR2 SVGAGI (reference sequence). The CDR3 extends over 15 amino acids. V gave up 5 bases and J gave up 5 bases; unmatched junction bases: 11. CDR3 in DNA: TGTGCCAGCAGTGCTAGCCGCAGGGGGCAACACGAGCAGTACTTC. It codes for CASSASRRGQHEQYF.

The chain couples TRBV9 to TRBJ1-4, with 7 bases lining up with TRBD1. After removal of 3 bases from V and 0 bases from J, the junction contained 2 bases not matched to a gene. This CDR3 comprises 15 residues. Per the germline V gene, CDR1 is SGDLS and CDR2 is YYNGEE. The CDR3 reads CASSGQGATNEKLFF. CDR3 nucleotide sequence: TGTGCCAGCAGCGGACAGGGAGCAACTAATGAAAAACTGTTTTTT. The full variable domain, its missing parts supplied by reference TRBV9 and TRBJ1-4, is DSGVTQTPKHLITATGQRVTLRCSPRSGDLSVYWYQQSLDQGLQFLIQYYNGEERAKGNILERFSAQQFPDLHSELNLSSLELGDSALYFCASSGQGATNEKLFFGSGTQLSVL.

V is TRBV4-1 and J is TRBJ1-4; perhaps TRBD1 as D (6 bases). Germline V gives CDR1 MGHRA, CDR2 YSYEKL. This CDR3 region has 16 residues. With 1 base removed from V and 1 base from J, the gap between germline ends came to 10 bases. The CDR3 is CASSQATQGTNEKLFF. In DNA form, the CDR3 reads TGCGCCAGCAGCCAAGCGACACAGGGAACTAATGAAAAACTGTTTTTT.

V and J are TRBV23-1 and TRBJ1-5, with 7 bases that match TRBD1. TRBV23-1 is sorted into the ORF group, with uncertain function. The CDR3 runs 20 residues. V was pared by 0 bases and J by 0 bases, with 14 bases of the junction left unmatched. As DNA, the CDR3 is TGCGCCAGCAGTCAATCGCGAGGGGACAGAGGAAATTATAGCAATCAGCCCCAGCATTTT. It specifies CASSQSRGDRGNYSNQPQHF.

This chain connects TRBV4-3 to TRBJ1-6; tentative D call: TRBD1 (6 bases). V gave up 7 bases and J gave up 4 bases, with 14 bases separating them. The CDR3 is 15 amino acids. Germline values: CDR1 LGHNA, CDR2 YSLEER. CDR3 amino acids: CASKKDRTYNSPLHF. CDR3 nucleotide sequence: TGCGCCAGCAAGAAAGACAGGACTTATAATTCACCCCTCCACTTT.

The rearrangement links TRBV9 to TRBJ1-5; D unresolved. Looked up from germline, CDR1 is SGDLS and CDR2 is YYNGEE. The CDR3 extends over 14 amino acids. Trimming left V 3 bases short and J 0 bases short, with 7 bases between. CDR3 protein: CASSDSDSNQPQHF. The DNA of the CDR3 is TGTGCCAGCAGCGATAGTGATAGCAATCAGCCCCAGCATTTT.

As concerns this clone: The CDR3 does not end in the conserved phenylalanine or tryptophan, so this is likely a read error. The V call is TRBV6-5, the J call TRBJ1-1; the D is unclear. Germline CDR1 MNHEY, CDR2 SVGAGI. This CDR3 contains 16 residues. V lost 0 bases to trimming and J lost 0 bases, with 11 bases between them. In DNA, the CDR3 is TGTGCCAGCAGTTACTCGACTCTGGGTTTGAACACTGAAGCTTTCTCT. Amino acids: CASSYSTLGLNTEAFS.

This clone was detected only a few times. CDR3 loop: CASSAGGQGDTQYF. DNA for the CDR3: TGCGCCAGCAGCGCGGGGGGGCAAGGAGATACGCAGTATTTT. The chain is built from TRBV5-1 and TRBJ2-3, with 9 bases lining up with TRBD2. V lost 4 bases to trimming and J lost 5 bases; unmatched junction nucleotides: 5. The CDR3 contains 14 residues. Germline lookup yields CDR1 SGHRS and CDR2 YFSETQ.

The rearrangement links TRBV10-3 to TRBJ2-7; possible D gene TRBD2, 6 bases. The CDR3 is 15 amino acids. V shed 0 bases and J shed 6 bases, with 15 bases lying between them. Per the germline V gene, CDR1 is ENHRY and CDR2 is SYGVKD. The CDR3 is CAISESIRGGREQYF. The CDR3 DNA sequence: TGTGCCATCAGTGAGTCGATAAGGGGAGGACGCGAGCAGTACTTC.

This clone has just one count. The chain combines TRBV9 with TRBJ2-7, with D possibly TRBD1 on 6 matching bases. The CDR3 runs to 13 residues. Germline V gene data show CDR1 as SGDLS and CDR2 as YYNGEE. Between the trimmed V and J ends, which lost 7 bases and 2 bases, there was a span of 13 bases. This CDR3 reads CASGRDTTYEQYF. The CDR3 nucleotides read TGTGCCAGCGGCCGGGACACCACCTACGAGCAGTACTTC. The full variable domain, its missing parts supplied by reference TRBV9 and TRBJ2-7, is DSGVTQTPKHLITATGQRVTLRCSPRSGDLSVYWYQQSLDQGLQFLIQYYNGEERAKGNILERFSAQQFPDLHSELNLSSLELGDSALYFCASGRDTTYEQYFGPGTRLTVT.

This clone occurred a few times. The V and J genes are TRBV6-5 and TRBJ2-3; 9 nucleotides align to TRBD2. The CDR3 loop spans 15 amino acids. From germline, CDR1 is MNHEY and CDR2 SVGAGI. The ends lost 2 bases at V and 6 bases at J; junction bases unmatched: 6. The CDR3 region is CASSYGGSGGDTQYF. CDR3 nucleotide sequence: TGTGCCAGCAGTTACGGGGGTAGCGGGGGTGATACGCAGTATTTT.

This chain uses TRBV10-3 with TRBJ2-7; TRBD2 matches 8 bases. Germline V gene data show CDR1 as ENHRY and CDR2 as SYGVKD. The CDR3 runs to 13 residues. V trimming: 8 bases; J trimming: 2 bases; junction bases outside the gene matches: 5. CDR3 region: CAIDGGGTYEQYF. The CDR3 DNA reads as TGTGCCATCGACGGGGGGGGCACCTACGAGCAGTACTTC.

The CDR3 DNA is TGTGCCAGCAGTTTCTTCTACGAGCAGTACTTC. Its translation: CASSFFYEQYF. V usage is TRBV6-6 and J usage is TRBJ2-7; D uncertain. The length of the CDR3 is 11 residues. CDR1 MNHNY and CDR2 SVGAGI come from the germline V gene (reference sequence). V lost 4 bases to trimming and J lost 3 bases, with 4 bases between them.

The chain joins TRBV19 to TRBJ2-2, with 8 bases lining up with TRBD1. V was clipped by 4 bases and J by 7 bases; unmatched bases: 8. The germline gives CDR1 LNHDA, CDR2 SQIVND (reference sequence). The length of the CDR3 is 15 residues. The CDR3 sequence: CASSTSGGEHGELFF. CDR3 coding DNA: TGTGCCAGTAGTACATCAGGGGGCGAACACGGGGAGCTGTTTTTT.

This chain uses TRBV18 with TRBJ2-7; tentatively, D is TRBD2 (6 bases). This CDR3 spans 14 amino acids. The germline gives CDR1 KGHSH, CDR2 LQKENI. V lost 6 bases to trimming and J lost 7 bases, with 19 bases between them. CDR3 nucleotides: TGTGCCAGCTCCCCCCCCAGGGCCCGGGAGGAGCAGTACTTC. Its translation is CASSPPRAREEQYF.

V usage is TRBV5-8 and J usage is TRBJ2-7; 7 positions match TRBD1. CDR3 length: 14 residues. Trimming at V came to 6 bases and at J to 3 bases, leaving 9 bases not matched to a gene. Germline CDR1 SGHTS, CDR2 YDEGEE. The CDR3 DNA follows: TGTGCCAGCATTCCTAGAGGGGGCCACTACGAGCAGTACTTC. Translation: CASIPRGGHYEQYF.

The genes are TRBV4-1 and TRBJ2-7; 7 bases line up with TRBD1. In germline, CDR1 is MGHRA, CDR2 YSYEKL. V gave up 3 bases and J gave up 0 bases; unmatched junction bases: 5. The CDR3 runs 15 residues. The CDR3 sequence: CASSQDRYPSYEQYF. CDR3 bases: TGCGCCAGCAGCCAGGACAGGTACCCCTCCTACGAGCAGTACTTC.

A single count supports this clone. The chain joins TRBV5-4 to TRBJ2-5, with 9 bases aligning to TRBD1. Per germline, CDR1 SGHNT and CDR2 YYREEE (reference sequence). Trimming removed 3 bases from V and 1 base from J; junction bases left unmatched: 13. The CDR3 totals 18 residues. The DNA for the CDR3 is TGTGCCAGCAGCTCCGGACAGGGGCTAAGTCGTACCCAAGAGACCCAGTACTTC. Encoded protein: CASSSGQGLSRTQETQYF.

Only a few counts were recorded for this clone. This sequence joins TRBV6-5 and TRBJ1-1; TRBD1 might be the D (5 bases). V dropped 2 bases and J dropped 2 bases, with 9 bases sitting between them. This CDR3 has 14 amino acids. The germline gives CDR1 MNHEY, CDR2 SVGAGI. The CDR3 reads CASSYRGSNTEAFF. The CDR3, as DNA: TGTGCCAGCAGTTACAGGGGAAGCAACACTGAAGCTTTCTTT.

The table lists this clone with a few counts. CDR3 loop: CAWSVGTGKREQYF. CDR3 DNA: TGTGCCTGGAGTGTAGGGACAGGGAAGCGCGAGCAGTACTTC. The chain is built from TRBV30 and TRBJ2-7; TRBD1 matches 9 bases. Germline V gives CDR1 GTSNPN, CDR2 SVGIG (reference sequence). Trimming cost V 0 bases and J 6 bases; bases outside gene matches: 6. This CDR3 is 14 amino acids long.

This sequence joins TRBV5-1 and TRBJ1-2; possibly TRBD1 for D (6 bases). Trimming left V 1 base short and J 8 bases short, with 15 bases between. This CDR3 is built from 14 residues. Per germline, CDR1 SGHRS and CDR2 YFSETQ. CDR3 sequence reads: CASSLRPAQGGYTF. For the CDR3, the DNA is TGCGCCAGCAGCTTGAGACCGGCCCAGGGGGGCTACACCTTC. The whole variable domain, remainder taken from reference TRBV5-1 and TRBJ1-2, is KAGVTQTPRYLIKTRGQQVTLSCSPISGHRSVSWYQQTPGQGLQFLFEYFSETQRNKGNFPGRFSGRQFSNSRSEMNVSTLELGDSALYLCASSLRPAQGGYTFGSGTRLTVV.

V and J are TRBV19 and TRBJ1-2, with 8 nucleotides matching TRBD1. There are 16 residues in the CDR3. In germline, CDR1 is LNHDA, CDR2 SQIVND (reference sequence). With 6 bases clipped from V and 0 bases from J, the junction kept 9 bases outside the gene matches. The CDR3 DNA sequence: TGTGCCAGTAGGCCTGACAGGGGCCTCGCTAACTATGGCTACACCTTC. Its protein product is CASRPDRGLANYGYTF.

The J gene is TRBJ1-6, the V gene TRBV6-5, with D maybe TRBD1 (6 bases). The CDR3 covers 14 residues. Per the germline V gene, CDR1 is MNHEY and CDR2 is SVGAGI. The V gene lost 6 bases and the J gene lost 6 bases, with 12 bases spanning the gap. CDR3 nucleotide sequence: TGTGCCAGCAGGGAACAGGGTTTTAATTCACCCCTCCACTTT. Protein: CASREQGFNSPLHF.

The rearrangement links TRBV30 to TRBJ2-7; 10 nucleotides match TRBD2. V was pared by 4 bases and J by 3 bases, with 6 bases of the junction left unmatched. Germline CDR1 GTSNPN, CDR2 SVGIG (reference sequence). This CDR3 has 14 amino acids. This chain's CDR3 is CAWIERGGIYEQYF. CDR3 DNA: TGTGCCTGGATAGAGCGGGGGGGCATCTACGAGCAGTACTTC.